This TCR beta chain was captured in a study of T cell changes during pregnancy in multiple sclerosis. Using immunoSEQ multiplex PCR, the repertoire was profiled, and TCRdb retains in-frame clones only, with some absent. Of about 75,000 clones in the sample, approximately 88% were seen once. Between the trimmed V and J ends, which lost 4 bases and 6 bases, there was a span of 13 bases. CDR1 is SGHRS, CDR2 YFSETQ, per germline. The CDR3 is 13 amino acids. Sequenced material: peripheral blood, taken in the first trimester of pregnancy. The clonotype originates from a female donor in good health, enrolled as a control in a pregnancy study. V gene TRBV5-1 combines with J gene TRBJ1-2; D call uncertain. The CDR3 spells CASSLGAGHGYTF. The DNA of the CDR3 is TGCGCCAGCAGCCTAGGCGCGGGCCATGGCTACACCTTC.